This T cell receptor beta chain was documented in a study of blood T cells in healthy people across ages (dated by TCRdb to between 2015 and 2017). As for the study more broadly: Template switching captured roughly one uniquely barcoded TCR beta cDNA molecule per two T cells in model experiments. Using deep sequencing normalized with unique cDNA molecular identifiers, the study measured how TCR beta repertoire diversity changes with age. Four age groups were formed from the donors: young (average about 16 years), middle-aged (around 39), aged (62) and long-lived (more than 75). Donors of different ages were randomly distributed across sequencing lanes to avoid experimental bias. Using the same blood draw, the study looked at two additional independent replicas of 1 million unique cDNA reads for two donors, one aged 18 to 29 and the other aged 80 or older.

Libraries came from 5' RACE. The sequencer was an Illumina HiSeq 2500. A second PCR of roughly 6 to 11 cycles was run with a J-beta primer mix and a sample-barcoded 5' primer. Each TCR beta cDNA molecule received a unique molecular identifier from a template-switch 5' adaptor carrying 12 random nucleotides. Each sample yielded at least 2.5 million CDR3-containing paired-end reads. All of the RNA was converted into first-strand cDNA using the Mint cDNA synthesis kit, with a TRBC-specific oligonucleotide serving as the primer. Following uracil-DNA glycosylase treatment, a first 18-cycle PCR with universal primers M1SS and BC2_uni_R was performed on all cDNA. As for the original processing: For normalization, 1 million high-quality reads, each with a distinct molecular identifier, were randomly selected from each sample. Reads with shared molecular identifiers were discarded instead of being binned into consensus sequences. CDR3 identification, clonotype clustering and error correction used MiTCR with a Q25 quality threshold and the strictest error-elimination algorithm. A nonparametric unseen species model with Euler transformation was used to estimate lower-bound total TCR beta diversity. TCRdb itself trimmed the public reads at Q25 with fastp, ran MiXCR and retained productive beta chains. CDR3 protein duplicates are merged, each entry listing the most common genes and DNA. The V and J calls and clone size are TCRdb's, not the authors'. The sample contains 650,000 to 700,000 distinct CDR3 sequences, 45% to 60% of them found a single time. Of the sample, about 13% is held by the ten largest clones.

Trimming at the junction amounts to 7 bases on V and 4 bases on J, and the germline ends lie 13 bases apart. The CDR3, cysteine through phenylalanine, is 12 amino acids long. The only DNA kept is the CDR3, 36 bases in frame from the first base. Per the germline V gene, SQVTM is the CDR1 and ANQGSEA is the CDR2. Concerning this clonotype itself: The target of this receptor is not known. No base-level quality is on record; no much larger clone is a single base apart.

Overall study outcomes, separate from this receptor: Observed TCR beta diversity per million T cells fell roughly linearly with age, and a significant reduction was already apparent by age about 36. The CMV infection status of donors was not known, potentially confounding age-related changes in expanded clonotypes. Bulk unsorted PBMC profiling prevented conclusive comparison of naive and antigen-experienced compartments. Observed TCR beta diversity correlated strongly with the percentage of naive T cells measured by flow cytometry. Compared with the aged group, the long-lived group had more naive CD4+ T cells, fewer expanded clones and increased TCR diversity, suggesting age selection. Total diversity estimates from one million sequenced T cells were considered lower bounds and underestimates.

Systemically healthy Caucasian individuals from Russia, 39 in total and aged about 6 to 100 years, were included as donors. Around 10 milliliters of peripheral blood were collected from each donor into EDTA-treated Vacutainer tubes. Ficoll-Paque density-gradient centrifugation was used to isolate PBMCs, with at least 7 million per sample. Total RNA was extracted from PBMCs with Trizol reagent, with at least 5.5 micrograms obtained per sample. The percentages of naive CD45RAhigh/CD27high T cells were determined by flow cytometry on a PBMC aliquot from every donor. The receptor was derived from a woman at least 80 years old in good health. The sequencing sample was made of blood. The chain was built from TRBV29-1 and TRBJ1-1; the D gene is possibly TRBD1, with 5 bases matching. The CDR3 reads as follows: CSARGFVTEAFF. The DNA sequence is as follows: TGCAGCGCCCGGGGGTTCGTCACTGAAGCTTTCTTT. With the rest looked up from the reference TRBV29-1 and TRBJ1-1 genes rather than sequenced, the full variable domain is SAVISQKPSRDICQRGTSLTIQCQVDSQVTMMFWYRQQPGQSLTLIATANQGSEATYESGFVIDKFPISRPNLTFSTLTVSNMSPEDSSIYLCSARGFVTEAFFGQGTRLTVV.